This section outlines one TCR beta chain sequence together with its context. This record comes from a study of blood T cell repertoires in COVID-19. Study background: Acute-phase and convalescent COVID-19 samples originated in the United States, Italy and Spain.

Clones were sequenced by immunoSEQ multiplex PCR, and TCRdb holds only the in-frame ones, with some missing. The data contain roughly 290,000 clones, about 85% of them singletons. The TCR was taken from a human donor with COVID-19, enrolled during active disease. The donor label of this sample is uncertain. Sample: peripheral blood.

For the CDR3, the DNA is TGTGCCAGCAGCTTAGGGTCTAGCGCCGGGGAGACCCAGTACTTC. It is translated as CASSLGSSAGETQYF. J is TRBJ2-5 and V is TRBV7-2, with D possibly being TRBD2 (6 bases). Per the germline V gene, CDR1 is SGHTA and CDR2 is FQGNSA. The germline V and J ends were trimmed by 1 base and 5 bases, with 14 bases remaining between them. CDR3 length: 15 residues.